This paragraph covers one T cell receptor (beta chain) sequence. Its antigen remains unknown. Germline loops: CDR1 SGHTA, CDR2 FQGNSA. V shed 9 bases and J shed 13 bases, with 22 bases lying between them. The CDR3 sequence is 13 residues long. The entry originates in a study of CD8+CD57+ T cells in acquired aplastic anemia. In the study overall: Across the sorted CD4+ and CD8+ cells, DNA amounts averaged about 3.1 ug. The study obtained around 10 million reads on average for CD4+ cells from healthy donors. Whole-study findings and limits: Patients and controls had in common twenty-nine CD8+ CDR3 sequences.

Template material for TCR beta VDJ and CDR3 profiling consisted of genomic DNA. One entry per CDR3 protein results from TCRdb running MiXCR on the reads. The data hold 150,000 to 200,000 distinct CDR3 sequences, with about 60% observed a single time. The sequence came from a human donor in good health. What was sequenced was sorted CD4+, CD8+, or CD8+CD57+ T cells (not recorded which) from PBMCs. The chain recombines TRBV7-2 with TRBJ2-1; TRBD2 is a possible D gene (5 bases). The CDR3 region is CASSTEGGRKQFF. CDR3 DNA: TGTGCCAGTAGTACCGAGGGTGGACGTAAACAGTTCTTC.